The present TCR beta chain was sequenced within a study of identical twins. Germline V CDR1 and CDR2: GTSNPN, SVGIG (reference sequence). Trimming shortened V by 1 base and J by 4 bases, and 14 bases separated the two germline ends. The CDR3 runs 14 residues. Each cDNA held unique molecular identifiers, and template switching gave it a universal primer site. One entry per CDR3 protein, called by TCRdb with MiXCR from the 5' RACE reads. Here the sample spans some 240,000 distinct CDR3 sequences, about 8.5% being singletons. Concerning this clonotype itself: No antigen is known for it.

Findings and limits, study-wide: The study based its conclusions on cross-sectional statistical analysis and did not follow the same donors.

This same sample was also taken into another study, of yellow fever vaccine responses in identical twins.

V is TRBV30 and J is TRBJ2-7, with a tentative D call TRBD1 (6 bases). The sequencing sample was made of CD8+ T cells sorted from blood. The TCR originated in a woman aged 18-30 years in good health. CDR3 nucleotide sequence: TGTGCCTGGAGTGAACAGGGTTTAAGGTACGAGCAGTACTTC. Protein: CAWSEQGLRYEQYF. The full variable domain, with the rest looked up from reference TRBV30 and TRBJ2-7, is SQTIHQWPATLVQPVGSPLSLECTVEGTSNPNLYWYRQAAGRGLQLLFYSVGIGQISSEVPQNLSASRPQDRQFILSSKKLLLSDSGFYLCAWSEQGLRYEQYFGPGTRLTVT.